What follows describes a single T cell receptor beta chain. Under the authors' procedure: Nucleated cell number was recorded as an estimate derived from reference gene primer amplification. Profiled with immunoSEQ multiplex PCR; TCRdb holds only in-frame clones, not every one. The V and J calls and clone size are taken from that table; D and trimming were inferred from the DNA. Of 250,000 to 300,000 clones listed, 85% to 90% are singletons. These data come from a study of blood T cell repertoires in COVID-19. About the research overall: The United States, Italy and Spain supplied acute and convalescent COVID-19 samples. Sources were T cells, B-cell-depleted T cells, or PBMCs; the material itself was cDNA or gDNA.

The receptor was isolated from a man younger than 35 with active or convalescent COVID-19. Sequenced sample: peripheral blood.

CDR3 DNA: TGTGCCAGCAGCCCTTTCAATGGGGGCAGGGAGGAGACCCAGTACTTC. Translated, it gives CASSPFNGGREETQYF. The rearrangement joins TRBV6-2 or TRBV6-3 to TRBJ2-5; tentative D call: TRBD1 (6 bases). The CDR3 length is 16 residues. Germline V CDR1 and CDR2: MNHEY, SVGEGT. V dropped 6 bases and J dropped 5 bases, with 22 bases sitting between them.